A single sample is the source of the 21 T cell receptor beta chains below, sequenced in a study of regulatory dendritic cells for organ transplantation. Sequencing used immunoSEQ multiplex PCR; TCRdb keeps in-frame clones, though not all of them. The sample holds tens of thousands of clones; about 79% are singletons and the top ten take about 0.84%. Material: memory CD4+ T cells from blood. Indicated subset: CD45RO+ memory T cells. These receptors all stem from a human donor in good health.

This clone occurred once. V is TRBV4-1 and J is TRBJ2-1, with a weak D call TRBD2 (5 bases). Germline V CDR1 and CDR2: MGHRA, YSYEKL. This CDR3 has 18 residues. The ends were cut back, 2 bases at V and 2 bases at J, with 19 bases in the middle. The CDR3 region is CASSQLGKGSGTYNEQFF. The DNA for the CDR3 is TGCGCCAGCAGCCAATTAGGAAAAGGAAGCGGCACCTACAATGAGCAGTTCTTC.

CDR3 amino acids: CASSGTVGRGSYEQYF. In DNA, the CDR3 is TGTGCCAGCAGTGGAACGGTTGGCAGGGGCTCCTACGAGCAGTACTTC. The V gene is TRBV25-1, the J gene TRBJ2-7, with a tentative D call TRBD1 (6 bases). V was cut by 4 bases and J by 0 bases, with 16 bases left in between. This CDR3 has 16 amino acids. Germline V gene data show CDR1 as MGHDK and CDR2 as SYGVNS.

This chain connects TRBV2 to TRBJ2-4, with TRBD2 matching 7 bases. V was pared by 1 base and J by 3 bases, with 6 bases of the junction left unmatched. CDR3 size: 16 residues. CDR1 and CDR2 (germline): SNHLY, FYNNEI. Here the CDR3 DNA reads TGTGCCAGCAGTGAAGTAAGCGGGGAAGGCAAAAACATTCAGTACTTC. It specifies CASSEVSGEGKNIQYF.

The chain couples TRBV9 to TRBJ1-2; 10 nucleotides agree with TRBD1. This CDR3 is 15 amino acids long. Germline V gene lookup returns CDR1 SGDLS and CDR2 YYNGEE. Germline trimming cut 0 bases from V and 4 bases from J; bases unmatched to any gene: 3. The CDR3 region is CASSVGDRGGYGYTF. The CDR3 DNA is TGTGCCAGCAGCGTAGGGGACAGGGGAGGCTATGGCTACACCTTC.

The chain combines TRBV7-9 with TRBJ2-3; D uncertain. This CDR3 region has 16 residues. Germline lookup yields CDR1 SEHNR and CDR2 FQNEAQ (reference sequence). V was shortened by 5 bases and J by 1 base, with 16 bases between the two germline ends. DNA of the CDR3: TGTGCCAGCAGCCCCAGCTCGACTCTCGGCACAGATACGCAGTATTTT. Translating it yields CASSPSSTLGTDTQYF. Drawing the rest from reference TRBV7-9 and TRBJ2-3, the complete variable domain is DTGVSQNPRHKITKRGQNVTFRCDPISEHNRLYWYRQTLGQGPEFLTYFQNEAQLEKSRLLSDRFSAERPKGSFSTLEIQRTEQGDSAMYLCASSPSSTLGTDTQYFGPGTRLTVL.

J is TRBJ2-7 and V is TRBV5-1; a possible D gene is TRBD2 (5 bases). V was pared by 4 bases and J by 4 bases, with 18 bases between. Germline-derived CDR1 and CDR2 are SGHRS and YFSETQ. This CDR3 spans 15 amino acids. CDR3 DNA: TGCGCCAGCAGCCAGGCGGGCGGCCCTCAGTACGAGCAGTACTTC. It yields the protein CASSQAGGPQYEQYF.

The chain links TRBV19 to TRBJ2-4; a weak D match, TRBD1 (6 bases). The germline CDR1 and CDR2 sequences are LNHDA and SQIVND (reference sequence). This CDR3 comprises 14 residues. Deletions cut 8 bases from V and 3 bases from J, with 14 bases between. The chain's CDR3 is CASGDPRGKNIQYF. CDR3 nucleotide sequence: TGTGCCAGTGGGGATCCCAGGGGCAAAAACATTCAGTACTTC.

CDR3 sequence (DNA): TGTGCCAGAAACAGGGTTAATCAGCCCCAGCATTTT. Protein product: CARNRVNQPQHF. This rearrangement joins TRBV5-6 to TRBJ1-5, with a tentative D call TRBD1 (6 bases). The CDR3 runs 12 residues. V gave up 8 bases and J gave up 4 bases, with 10 bases separating them. Germline loops: CDR1 SGHDT, CDR2 YYEEEE.

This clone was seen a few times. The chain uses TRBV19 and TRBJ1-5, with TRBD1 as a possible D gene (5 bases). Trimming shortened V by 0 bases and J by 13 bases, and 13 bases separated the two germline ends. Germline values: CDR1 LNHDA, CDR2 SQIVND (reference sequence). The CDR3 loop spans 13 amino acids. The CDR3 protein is CASSIDPGGAQHF. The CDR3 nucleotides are TGTGCCAGTAGTATAGATCCGGGAGGGGCGCAGCATTTT.

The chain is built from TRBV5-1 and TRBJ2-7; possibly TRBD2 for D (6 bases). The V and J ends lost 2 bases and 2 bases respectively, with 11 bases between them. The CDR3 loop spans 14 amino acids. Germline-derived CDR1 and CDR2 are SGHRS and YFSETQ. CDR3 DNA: TGCGCCAGCAGCTTCGGCGGGGAGGCCTACGAGCAGTACTTC. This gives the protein CASSFGGEAYEQYF.

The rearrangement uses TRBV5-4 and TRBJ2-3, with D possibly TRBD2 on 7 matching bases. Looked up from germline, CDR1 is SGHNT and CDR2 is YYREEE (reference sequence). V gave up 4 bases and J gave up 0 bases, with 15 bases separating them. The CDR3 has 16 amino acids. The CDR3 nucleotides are TGTGCCAGCAGCCTATACGGGGGGCTCAGCACAGATACGCAGTATTTT. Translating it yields CASSLYGGLSTDTQYF. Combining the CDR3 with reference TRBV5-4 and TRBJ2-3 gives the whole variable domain ETGVTQSPTHLIKTRGQQVTLRCSSQSGHNTVSWYQQALGQGPQFIFQYYREEENGRGNFPPRFSGLQFPNYSSELNVNALELDDSALYLCASSLYGGLSTDTQYFGPGTRLTVL.

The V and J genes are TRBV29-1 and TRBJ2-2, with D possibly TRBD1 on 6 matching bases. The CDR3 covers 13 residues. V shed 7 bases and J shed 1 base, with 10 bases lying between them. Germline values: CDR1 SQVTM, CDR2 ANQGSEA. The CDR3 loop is CSAKQGNTGELFF. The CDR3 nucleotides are TGCAGCGCGAAACAGGGGAACACCGGGGAGCTGTTTTTT.

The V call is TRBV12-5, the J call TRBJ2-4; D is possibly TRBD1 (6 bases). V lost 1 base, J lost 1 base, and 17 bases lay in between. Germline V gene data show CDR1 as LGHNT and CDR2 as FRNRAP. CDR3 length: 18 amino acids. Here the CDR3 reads CASGLGTGWESAKNIQYF. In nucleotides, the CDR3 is TGTGCTAGTGGTTTGGGAACAGGGTGGGAATCGGCCAAAAACATTCAGTACTTC.

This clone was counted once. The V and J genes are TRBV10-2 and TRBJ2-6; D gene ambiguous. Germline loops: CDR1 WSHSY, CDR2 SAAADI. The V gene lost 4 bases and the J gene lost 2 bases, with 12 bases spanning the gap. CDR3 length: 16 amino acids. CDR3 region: CASSGQRSPGANVLTF. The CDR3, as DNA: TGCGCCAGCAGTGGTCAGCGTTCCCCTGGGGCCAACGTCCTGACTTTC.

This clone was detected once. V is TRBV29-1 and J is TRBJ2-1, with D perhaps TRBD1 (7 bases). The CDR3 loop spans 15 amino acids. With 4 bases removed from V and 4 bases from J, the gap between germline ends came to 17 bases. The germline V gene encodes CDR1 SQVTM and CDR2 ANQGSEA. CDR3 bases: TGCAGCGTTGCCCCCCCGGGGGACAGATACAATGAGCAGTTCTTC. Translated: CSVAPPGDRYNEQFF.

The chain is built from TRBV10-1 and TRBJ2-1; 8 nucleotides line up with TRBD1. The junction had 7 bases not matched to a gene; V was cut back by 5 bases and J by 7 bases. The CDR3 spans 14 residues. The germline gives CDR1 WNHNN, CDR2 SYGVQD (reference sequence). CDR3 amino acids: CASSPGTGGNEQFF. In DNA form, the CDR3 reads TGCGCCAGCAGTCCCGGGACAGGTGGTAATGAGCAGTTCTTC.

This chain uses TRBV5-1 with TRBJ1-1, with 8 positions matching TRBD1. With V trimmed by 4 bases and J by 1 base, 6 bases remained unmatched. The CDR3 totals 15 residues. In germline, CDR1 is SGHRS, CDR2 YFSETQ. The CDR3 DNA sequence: TGCGCCAGCAGCACCTCCGGGACAGGGAACACTGAAGCTTTCTTT. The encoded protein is CASSTSGTGNTEAFF.

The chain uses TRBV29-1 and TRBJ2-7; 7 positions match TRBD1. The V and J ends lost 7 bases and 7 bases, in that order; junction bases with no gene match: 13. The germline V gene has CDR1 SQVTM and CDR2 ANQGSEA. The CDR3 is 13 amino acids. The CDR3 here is CSGSPTGLGEQYF. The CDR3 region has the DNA TGCAGCGGTTCCCCGACAGGGTTGGGTGAGCAGTACTTC.

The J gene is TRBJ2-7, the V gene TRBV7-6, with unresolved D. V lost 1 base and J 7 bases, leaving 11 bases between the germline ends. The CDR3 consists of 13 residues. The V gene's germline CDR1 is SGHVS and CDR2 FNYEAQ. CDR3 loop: CASSLGAGWEQYF. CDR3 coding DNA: TGTGCCAGCAGCTTAGGCGCCGGGTGGGAGCAGTACTTC.

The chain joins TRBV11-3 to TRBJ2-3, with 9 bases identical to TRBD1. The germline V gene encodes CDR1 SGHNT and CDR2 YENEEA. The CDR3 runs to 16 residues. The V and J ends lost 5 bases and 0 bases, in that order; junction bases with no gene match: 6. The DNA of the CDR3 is TGTGCCAGCAGCCCCCGGACAGGGGCTAGCACAGATACGCAGTATTTT. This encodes CASSPRTGASTDTQYF.

The CDR3 is CASRTGQGLDYGYTF. The CDR3 bases are TGTGCCAGCAGGACCGGGCAGGGGCTTGACTATGGCTACACCTTC. This chain uses TRBV6-5 with TRBJ1-2, with D possibly TRBD1 on 6 matching bases. Germline V gene data show CDR1 as MNHEY and CDR2 as SVGAGI. This CDR3 spans 15 amino acids. V was pared by 6 bases and J by 3 bases, with 17 bases between.